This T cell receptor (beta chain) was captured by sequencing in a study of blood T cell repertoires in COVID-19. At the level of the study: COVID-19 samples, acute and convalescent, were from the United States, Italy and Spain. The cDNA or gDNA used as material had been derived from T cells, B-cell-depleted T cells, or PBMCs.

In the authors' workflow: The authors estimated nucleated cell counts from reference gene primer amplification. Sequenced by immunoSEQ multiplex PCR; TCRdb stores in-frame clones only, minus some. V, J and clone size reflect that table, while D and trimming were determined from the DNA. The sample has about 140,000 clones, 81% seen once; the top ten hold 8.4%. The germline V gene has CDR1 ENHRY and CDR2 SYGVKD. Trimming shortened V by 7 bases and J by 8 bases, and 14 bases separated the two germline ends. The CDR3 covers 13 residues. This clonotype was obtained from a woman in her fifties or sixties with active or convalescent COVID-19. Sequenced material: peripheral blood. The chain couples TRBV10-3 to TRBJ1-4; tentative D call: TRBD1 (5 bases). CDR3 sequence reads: CAITAGQGEKLFF. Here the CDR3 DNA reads TGTGCCATCACCGCAGGGCAAGGCGAAAAACTGTTTTTT.